The entry that follows covers one T cell receptor (beta chain) sequence. Its antigen is unknown. This sample is drawn from a study of cytomegalovirus exposure and HLA in healthy donors. From germline, CDR1 is MNHNS and CDR2 SASEGT. V lost 5 bases, J lost 0 bases, and 14 bases lay in between. The CDR3 runs to 15 residues. Findings and limits, study-wide: Available immune exposure information was restricted to CMV serostatus only.

Primers: 60 Vbeta forward and 13 Jbeta reverse. Using immunoSEQ multiplex PCR, the repertoire was profiled, and TCRdb retains in-frame clones only, with some absent. The sample holds about 120,000 clones, around 79% seen once. V gene TRBV6-1 combines with J gene TRBJ2-7; D might be TRBD2 (6 bases). The receptor was derived from a woman aged 18 to 35 in good health and CMV-seronegative. Sequenced: PBMCs. The CDR3 sequence: CASSNRAGSSYEQYF. CDR3 in DNA: TGTGCCAGCAGTAACCGGGCGGGATCCTCCTACGAGCAGTACTTC.